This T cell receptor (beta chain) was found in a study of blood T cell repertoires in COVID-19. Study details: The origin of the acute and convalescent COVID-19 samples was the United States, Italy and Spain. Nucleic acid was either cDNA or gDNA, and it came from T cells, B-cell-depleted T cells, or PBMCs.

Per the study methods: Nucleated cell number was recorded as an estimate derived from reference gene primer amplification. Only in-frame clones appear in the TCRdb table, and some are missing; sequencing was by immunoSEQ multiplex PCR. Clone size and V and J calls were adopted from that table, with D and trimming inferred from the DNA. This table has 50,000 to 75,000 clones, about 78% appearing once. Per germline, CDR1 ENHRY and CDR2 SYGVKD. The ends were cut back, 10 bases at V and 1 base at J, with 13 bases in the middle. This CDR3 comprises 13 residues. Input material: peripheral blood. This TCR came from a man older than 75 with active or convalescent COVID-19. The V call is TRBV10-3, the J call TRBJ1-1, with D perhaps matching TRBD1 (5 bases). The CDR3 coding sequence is TGTGCCACCGGAGGGGCGGAGAACACTGAAGCTTTCTTT. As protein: CATGGAENTEAFF.